These T cell receptor beta chains were read from a single sample in a study of cytomegalovirus exposure and HLA in healthy donors. The data were produced by immunoSEQ multiplex PCR, yet TCRdb's version contains in-frame clones alone and is incomplete. Seen here are around 300,000 clones, about 66% observed once, and the top ten hold under 3%. Sample: PBMCs. Source of these receptors: a female donor in good health and CMV-seronegative. Each CDR3 is given with its conserved first and last residue. The D gene is left open where the match is weak. Part of the rows lack a size; the others show once, few, many or a class for expanded clones.

CDR3nt: TGTGCCAGCAGCTTCCCCCCAGGCACAGATACGCAGTATTTT; CDR3aa: CASSFPPGTDTQYF; d_gene: .; j_gene: TRBJ2-3; abundance: .; v_gene: TRBV7-3
CDR3nt: TGTGCCAGTAGTGAACTAGCGGGAAGCGAGCTGTTTTTT; CDR3aa: CASSELAGSELFF; d_gene: TRBD2; j_gene: TRBJ2-2; abundance: .; v_gene: TRBV19
CDR3nt: TGTGCCAGCAGTTTAAAAGGGGGGGGGAGAGTAGCGGGGGACTCCTACGAGCAGTACTTC; CDR3aa: CASSLKGGGRVAGDSYEQYF; d_gene: TRBD2; j_gene: TRBJ2-7; abundance: .; v_gene: TRBV27
CDR3nt: TGTGCCAGCAGCGACAGCGGGCAATGGACCGGGGAGCTGTTTTTT; CDR3aa: CASSDSGQWTGELFF; d_gene: .; j_gene: TRBJ2-2; abundance: .; v_gene: TRBV7-9
CDR3nt: TGTGCCAGCAGCCAAGGCGACCAGGGACAGGGAGGGCGGGAGACCCAGTACTTC; CDR3aa: CASSQGDQGQGGRETQYF; d_gene: TRBD1; j_gene: TRBJ2-5; abundance: .; v_gene: TRBV14
CDR3nt: TGTGCCAGCAGCTTGCAGCGTGGCTCCTACAATGAGCAGTTCTTC; CDR3aa: CASSLQRGSYNEQFF; d_gene: .; j_gene: TRBJ2-1; abundance: .; v_gene: TRBV5-4
CDR3nt: TGTGCCAGCAGCTTAGGTGGGGCCCGGAATGAAAAACTGTTTTTT; CDR3aa: CASSLGGARNEKLFF; d_gene: .; j_gene: TRBJ1-4; abundance: .; v_gene: TRBV7-9
CDR3nt: TGCGCCAGCAGTCAAGAGGGGGCGCATGAAACTAATGAAAAACTGTTTTTT; CDR3aa: CASSQEGAHETNEKLFF; d_gene: TRBD1; j_gene: TRBJ1-4; abundance: few; v_gene: TRBV23-1
CDR3nt: TGTGCCAGCAGGGAACAGGGATCCTACGAGCAGTACTTC; CDR3aa: CASREQGSYEQYF; d_gene: .; j_gene: TRBJ2-7; abundance: .; v_gene: TRBV11-2
CDR3nt: TGTGCCAGCAGCACGCCACTAGCGGGAGGTGTCCACGAGCAGTACTTC; CDR3aa: CASSTPLAGGVHEQYF; d_gene: TRBD2; j_gene: TRBJ2-7; abundance: .; v_gene: TRBV7-9
CDR3nt: TGTGCCAGTACCCCCCGCCGGGACAGGCTTGGCAATGAGCAGTTCTTC; CDR3aa: CASTPRRDRLGNEQFF; d_gene: TRBD1; j_gene: TRBJ2-1; abundance: few; v_gene: TRBV19
CDR3nt: TGTGCCAGCAGTGAAGGAAAAGGGGCCTACGAGCAGTACTTC; CDR3aa: CASSEGKGAYEQYF; d_gene: .; j_gene: TRBJ2-7; abundance: .; v_gene: TRBV6-1
CDR3nt: TGTGCCACCAGCAAAGTCCTGGGACAGGGGTACTACAATGAGCAGTTCTTC; CDR3aa: CATSKVLGQGYYNEQFF; d_gene: TRBD1; j_gene: TRBJ2-1; abundance: .; v_gene: TRBV15
CDR3nt: TGTGCCTGGAGTGCACCAACCGGGACTGTGAACACCGGGGAGCTGTTTTTT; CDR3aa: CAWSAPTGTVNTGELFF; d_gene: .; j_gene: TRBJ2-2; abundance: .; v_gene: TRBV30
CDR3nt: TGTGCCAGCAGCTTAGACAGGGATACGCAGTATTTT; CDR3aa: CASSLDRDTQYF; d_gene: .; j_gene: TRBJ2-3; abundance: once; v_gene: TRBV11-2
CDR3nt: TGTGCCAGCAGCCTGGGGGGGGAACCTAATGAAAAACTGTTTTTT; CDR3aa: CASSLGGEPNEKLFF; d_gene: .; j_gene: TRBJ1-4; abundance: .; v_gene: TRBV27
CDR3nt: TGTGCCAGCAGCTTTGGCCGTATGTCTAATGAAAAACTGTTTTTT; CDR3aa: CASSFGRMSNEKLFF; d_gene: .; j_gene: TRBJ1-4; abundance: few; v_gene: TRBV25-1
CDR3nt: TGTGCCAGCAGGCCAAGCGGGGGAGGTCTCTACGAGCAGTACTTC; CDR3aa: CASRPSGGGLYEQYF; d_gene: TRBD2; j_gene: TRBJ2-7; abundance: .; v_gene: TRBV2
CDR3nt: TGTGCCAGCAGTGAAATCTGGCAGGTCTGGGATCAGCCCCAGCATTTT; CDR3aa: CASSEIWQVWDQPQHF; d_gene: .; j_gene: TRBJ1-5; abundance: .; v_gene: TRBV6-1
CDR3nt: TGTGCCAGCAGGGGACAGAAGAACACTGAAGCTTTCTTT; CDR3aa: CASRGQKNTEAFF; d_gene: .; j_gene: TRBJ1-1; abundance: .; v_gene: TRBV21-1
CDR3nt: TGCGCCAGCCGTCCCCCCAGGCAGAACACTGAAGCTTTCTTT; CDR3aa: CASRPPRQNTEAFF; d_gene: .; j_gene: TRBJ1-1; abundance: .; v_gene: TRBV10-2
CDR3nt: TGTGCCAGCAGCTATTCTAGCGGGGGCACAGATACGCAGTATTTT; CDR3aa: CASSYSSGGTDTQYF; d_gene: TRBD2; j_gene: TRBJ2-3; abundance: .; v_gene: TRBV6-6
CDR3nt: TGCGCCAGCAGCCAAGATTCGTCCGCGGCGTCCGGGAGGGGGGTGGATACGCAGTATTTT; CDR3aa: CASSQDSSAASGRGVDTQYF; d_gene: TRBD2; j_gene: TRBJ2-3; abundance: .; v_gene: TRBV4-1
CDR3nt: TGTGCCAGCAGCAAAGACGACGACAGGGGGCAAGGCGGCTATGGCTACACCTTC; CDR3aa: CASSKDDDRGQGGYGYTF; d_gene: .; j_gene: TRBJ1-2; abundance: .; v_gene: TRBV21-1
CDR3nt: TGTGCCAGCAGCCCCGGGACAGGGATCGGCGAGCAGTACTTC; CDR3aa: CASSPGTGIGEQYF; d_gene: TRBD1; j_gene: TRBJ2-7; abundance: .; v_gene: TRBV27
CDR3nt: TGCGCCTCACGCGGAGATCCGTGGGAGACCCAGTACTTC; CDR3aa: CASRGDPWETQYF; d_gene: .; j_gene: TRBJ2-5; abundance: .; v_gene: TRBV10-1
CDR3nt: TGTGCCAGCCGAGACAGACCTAATAGCAATCAGCCCCAGCATTTT; CDR3aa: CASRDRPNSNQPQHF; d_gene: .; j_gene: TRBJ1-5; abundance: .; v_gene: TRBV19
CDR3nt: TGTGCCAGCAGTTTATCGGTGTCCGGGACAGGAGAGACCCAGTACTTC; CDR3aa: CASSLSVSGTGETQYF; d_gene: TRBD1; j_gene: TRBJ2-5; abundance: .; v_gene: TRBV27
CDR3nt: TGTGCCAGCTCGGACTCCGCCGCTGGAGGTCTAGATACGCAGTATTTT; CDR3aa: CASSDSAAGGLDTQYF; d_gene: .; j_gene: TRBJ2-3; abundance: once; v_gene: TRBV18
CDR3nt: TGCGCCAGCAGCCTAGGCGGGGGCCCGAACACCGGGGAGCTGTTTTTT; CDR3aa: CASSLGGGPNTGELFF; d_gene: .; j_gene: TRBJ2-2; abundance: .; v_gene: TRBV5-1
CDR3nt: TGTGCCAGCAGCTTCAACAGGGGGGAGTATGGCTACACCTTC; CDR3aa: CASSFNRGEYGYTF; d_gene: TRBD1; j_gene: TRBJ1-2; abundance: few; v_gene: TRBV7-2
CDR3nt: TGTGCCAGCAGCGCCCAGGGGGGCCGTGTGAACACTGAAGCTTTCTTT; CDR3aa: CASSAQGGRVNTEAFF; d_gene: TRBD1; j_gene: TRBJ1-1; abundance: .; v_gene: TRBV9
CDR3nt: TGTGCCAGCAGCTCGGGTACACCTTATAGCAATCAGCCCCAGCATTTT; CDR3aa: CASSSGTPYSNQPQHF; d_gene: .; j_gene: TRBJ1-5; abundance: .; v_gene: TRBV7-7